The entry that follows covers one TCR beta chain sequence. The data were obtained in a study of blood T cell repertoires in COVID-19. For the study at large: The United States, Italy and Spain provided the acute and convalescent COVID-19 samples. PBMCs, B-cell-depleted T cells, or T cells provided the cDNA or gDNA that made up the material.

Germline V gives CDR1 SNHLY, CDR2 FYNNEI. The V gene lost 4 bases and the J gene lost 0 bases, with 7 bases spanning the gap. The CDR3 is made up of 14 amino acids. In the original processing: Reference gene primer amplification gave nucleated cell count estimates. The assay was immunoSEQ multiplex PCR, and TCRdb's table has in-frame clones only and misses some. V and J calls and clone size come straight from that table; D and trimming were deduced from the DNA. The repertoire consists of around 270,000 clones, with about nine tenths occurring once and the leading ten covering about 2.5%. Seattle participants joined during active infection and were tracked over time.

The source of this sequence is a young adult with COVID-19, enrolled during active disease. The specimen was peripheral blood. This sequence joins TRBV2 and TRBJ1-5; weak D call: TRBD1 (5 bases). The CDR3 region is CASSGGGSNQPQHF. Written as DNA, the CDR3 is TGTGCCAGCAGTGGGGGGGGTAGCAATCAGCCCCAGCATTTT. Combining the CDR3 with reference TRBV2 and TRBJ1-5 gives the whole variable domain EPEVTQTPSHQVTQMGQEVILRCVPISNHLYFYWYRQILGQKVEFLVSFYNNEISEKSEIFDDQFSVERPDGSNFTLKIRSTKLEDSAMYFCASSGGGSNQPQHFGDGTRLSIL.